This T cell receptor (beta chain) was sequenced during a study of cytomegalovirus exposure and HLA in healthy donors. Looking at the study overall: Of fewer than 450 genotyped donors, about 80% clustered with self-reported Caucasian donors. General study findings and limits: Later on, a genetic analysis was performed. It linked a missense variant in DCLRE1C with V- and J-gene trimming of TCR beta. In the analysis, some V segments, TRBV6-2 and TRBV6-3 included, were excluded as indistinguishable. According to a later analysis, most TCR beta chains associated with CMV appeared HLA-restricted.

This CDR3 is 14 amino acids long. The germline V gene encodes CDR1 SGHTA and CDR2 FQGTGA. V gave up 1 base and J gave up 5 bases, with 12 bases separating them. The PCR used 60 Vbeta and 13 Jbeta primers. TCRdb's copy holds only in-frame clones and misses some; the assay was immunoSEQ multiplex PCR. The sample holds about 160,000 clones, about four fifths seen once. About this clone: Its antigen is as yet unknown.

This receptor was taken from a man aged 45-65 years in good health and CMV-seropositive. The J gene is TRBJ2-7, the V gene TRBV7-3, with D tentatively TRBD2 (6 bases). Sequencing input: PBMCs. In DNA, the CDR3 is TGTGCCAGCAGCTTAAACCAGGGAGGCAACGAGCAGTACTTC. This translates into CASSLNQGGNEQYF.